This TCR beta chain was observed in a study of PD-1 blockade in classical Hodgkin lymphoma. Autologous stem cell transplantation was followed by relapse in every patient, and brentuximab vedotin exposure varied. Sequencing was performed with immunoSEQ multiplex PCR; in TCRdb, only in-frame clones are kept and a portion is missing. The sample contains 150,000 or so clones, around 84% of which appear only once. The J segment lost 4 bases and the V segment lost 5 bases, leaving 1 base of the junction unmatched. Germline CDR1 is LNHDA and CDR2 is SQIVND (reference sequence). The CDR3 runs 13 residues. This clonotype was obtained from a human donor with classical Hodgkin lymphoma. The source material was peripheral blood mononuclear cells (PBMCs), sampled before the second cycle of nivolumab. The gene calls are TRBV19 and TRBJ1-1; TRBD1 matches 10 bases. CDR3 residues: CASSGQGVTEAFF. In nucleotides, the CDR3 is TGTGCCAGTAGTGGACAGGGGGTCACTGAAGCTTTCTTT.